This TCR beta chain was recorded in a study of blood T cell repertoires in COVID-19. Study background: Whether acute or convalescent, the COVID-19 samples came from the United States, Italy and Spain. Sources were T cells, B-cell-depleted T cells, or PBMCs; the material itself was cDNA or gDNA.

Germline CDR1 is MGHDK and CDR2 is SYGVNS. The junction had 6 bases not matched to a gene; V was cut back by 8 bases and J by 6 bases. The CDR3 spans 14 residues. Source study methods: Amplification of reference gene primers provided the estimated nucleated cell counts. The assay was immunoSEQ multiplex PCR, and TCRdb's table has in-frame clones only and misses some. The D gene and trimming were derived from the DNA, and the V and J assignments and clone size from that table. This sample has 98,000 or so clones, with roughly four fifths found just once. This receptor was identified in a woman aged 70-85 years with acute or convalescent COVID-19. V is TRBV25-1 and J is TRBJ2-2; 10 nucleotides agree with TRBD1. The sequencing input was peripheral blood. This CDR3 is CASGDRGSSGELFF. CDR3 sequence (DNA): TGTGCCAGCGGGGACAGGGGATCTTCCGGGGAGCTGTTTTTT.